This TCR beta chain was profiled in a study of CD8+CD57+ T cells in acquired aplastic anemia. Overall study results and limits: Between the patient and control groups, CD8+ Simpson's diversity did not differ significantly.

The CDR3 is 13 amino acids. CDR1 and CDR2 from the germline V gene are SNHLY and FYNNEI. To note about this clonotype: Its antigen remains unknown. The junction departs from germline at one end; a sequencing error may be responsible.

Genomic DNA provided the template from which TCR beta VDJ and CDR3 profiles were obtained. Via MiXCR, TCRdb re-called the reads, giving one row per CDR3 protein. Of about 130,000 distinct CDR3 sequences listed, around 50% were seen once; the top ten hold under 3%. Sequenced input: sorted CD4+, CD8+, or CD8+CD57+ T cells (not recorded which) from PBMCs. The receptor's source is a human donor in good health, serving as a control. The genes are TRBV2 and TRBJ1-3, with D unclear. DNA for the CDR3: TGTGCCTGCAGTGCCGGCTCTGGAAACACCATATATTTT. Its protein product is CACSAGSGNTIYF.